This T cell receptor (beta chain) was retrieved from a study of naive and memory T cell subsets. Study findings and constraints: Potentially, T cell activation and differentiation skew this RNA-based measurement.

For blood and skin samples, reverse transcription used TCR alpha and beta constant primers. Amplification of ligated cDNA took four PCR rounds with SP2 and nested alpha and beta constant primers. TCRdb re-derived calls from the 5' RACE reads in MiXCR, one entry per CDR3 protein. Seen here are approximately 27,000 distinct CDR3 sequences, roughly 25% observed once, and the top ten hold around 1.9%. RNA was extracted from under 3 ml of whole blood of healthy adults. A UMI-containing oligonucleotide was joined by 3' ligation to the TCR cDNA template. Unsorted total RNA, about 1 to 1000 ng, was DNase treated before reverse transcription. A word on this clonotype: Antigen: not known.

This CDR3 region has 15 residues. The V gene's germline CDR1 is MNHEY and CDR2 SMNVEV (reference sequence). V was clipped by 7 bases and J by 0 bases; unmatched bases: 6. The clonotype was recovered from a female donor in good health. V is TRBV27 and J is TRBJ1-1; 9 nucleotides align to TRBD1. The CDR3 DNA follows: TGTGCCAGCACACAGGGGGCAAACGTGAACACTGAAGCTTTCTTT. Translation: CASTQGANVNTEAFF.